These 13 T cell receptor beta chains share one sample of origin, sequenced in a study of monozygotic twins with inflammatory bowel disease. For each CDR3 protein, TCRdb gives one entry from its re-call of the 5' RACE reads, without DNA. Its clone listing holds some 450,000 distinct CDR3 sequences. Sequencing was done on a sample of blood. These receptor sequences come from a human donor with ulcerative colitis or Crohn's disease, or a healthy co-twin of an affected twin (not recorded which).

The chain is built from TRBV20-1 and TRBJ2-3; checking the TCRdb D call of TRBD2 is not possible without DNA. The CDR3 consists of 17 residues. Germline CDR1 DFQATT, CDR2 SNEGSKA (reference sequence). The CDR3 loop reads CSARDVGVAGSTDTQYF.

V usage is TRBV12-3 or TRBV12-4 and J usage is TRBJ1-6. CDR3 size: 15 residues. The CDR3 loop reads CASSFEGSGNSPLHF.

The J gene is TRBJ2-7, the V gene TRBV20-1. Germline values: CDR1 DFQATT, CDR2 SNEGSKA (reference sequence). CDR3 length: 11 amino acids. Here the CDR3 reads CSARAGVEQYF.

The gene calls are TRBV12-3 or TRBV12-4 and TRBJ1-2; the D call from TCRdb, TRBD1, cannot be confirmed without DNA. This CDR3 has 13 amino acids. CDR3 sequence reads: CASSLAGQGSYTF.

CDR3 amino acids: CASSQNQGSYEQYF. The rearrangement joins TRBV4-3 to TRBJ2-7; TCRdb's assignment of TRBD1 cannot be checked, as there is no DNA. The V gene's germline CDR1 is LGHNA and CDR2 YSLEER. This CDR3 is built from 14 residues.

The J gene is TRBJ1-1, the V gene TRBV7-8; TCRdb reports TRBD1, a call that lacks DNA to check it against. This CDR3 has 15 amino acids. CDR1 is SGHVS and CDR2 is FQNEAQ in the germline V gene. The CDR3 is CANSPATGDTSEAFF.

CDR3 amino acids: CSVGQGAHTGELFF. The chain recombines TRBV29-1 with TRBJ2-2; checking the TCRdb D call of TRBD1 is not possible without DNA. Germline V gene lookup returns CDR1 SQVTM and CDR2 ANQGSEA. The CDR3 is made up of 14 amino acids.

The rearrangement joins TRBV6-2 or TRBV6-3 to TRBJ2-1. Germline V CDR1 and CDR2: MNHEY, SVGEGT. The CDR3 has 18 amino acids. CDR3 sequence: CASSSISTRSSSYNEQFF.

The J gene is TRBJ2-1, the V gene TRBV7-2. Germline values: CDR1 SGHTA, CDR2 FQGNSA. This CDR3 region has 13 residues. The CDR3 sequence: CASSLGLAEEQFF.

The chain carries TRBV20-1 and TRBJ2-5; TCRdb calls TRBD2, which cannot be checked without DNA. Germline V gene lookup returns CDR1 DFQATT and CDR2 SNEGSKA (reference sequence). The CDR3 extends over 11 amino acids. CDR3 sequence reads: CSANLPETQYF.

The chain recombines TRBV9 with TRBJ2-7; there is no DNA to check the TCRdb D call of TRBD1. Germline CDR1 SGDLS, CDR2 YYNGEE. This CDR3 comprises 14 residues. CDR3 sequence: CASRSPDPLYEQYF.

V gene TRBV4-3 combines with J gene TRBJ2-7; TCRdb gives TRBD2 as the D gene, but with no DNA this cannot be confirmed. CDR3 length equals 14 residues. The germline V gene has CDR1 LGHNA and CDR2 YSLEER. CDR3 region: CASSQGERDYEQYF.

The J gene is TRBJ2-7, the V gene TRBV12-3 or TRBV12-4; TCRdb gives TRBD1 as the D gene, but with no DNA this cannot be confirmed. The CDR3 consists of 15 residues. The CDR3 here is CASSLGGANTYEQYF.